This T cell receptor beta chain was retrieved from a study of long-term antiretroviral therapy in people with HIV (dated by TCRdb to the early 2020s). Background on the whole study: Collection of the earliest samples took place about a decade ahead of the 2015 WHO recommendation for immediate ART, at a time when ART was typically delayed until CD4 counts fell. A retrospective serial study tested whether ART initiation and durable HIV suppression were associated with changes in peripheral blood TRB repertoire composition and diversity. From some 28 adults with confirmed HIV infection, the cohort provided 192 cryopreserved PBMC samples, gathered serially across a mean of around 6 years (range 1-12). Among the 30 or so participants with HIV, eleven were female. No cross-contamination during QIAcube processing turned up in test extractions that ran a monoclonal T-cell line alongside 25 to 35 polyclonal samples. Points the paper makes about the study in general: No data were available on ART adherence, viral resistance or therapy changes, limiting inferences about post-ART repertoire changes. Expanded TRB clones identified before ART initiation dominated the repertoire across all time points, though the dominance fluctuated and decreased in many PLHIV after ART. Narrower CDR3 length ranges were observed in HIV repertoires than in controls, and an antigen-experienced repertoire with only a slight naive shift after ART was suggested by the network structure. Samples dated from the mid-2000s to the late 2010s, and the ART regimens used may be less effective than current ones. Because pre-ART samples had limited cell numbers, unsorted PBMC were profiled rather than sorted CD4+ and CD8+ T cells. Starting ART was linked to a significant rise in TRB diversity, yet even with long-term ART the diversity remained significantly lower than in transplant donor controls. Owing to limited PBMC availability, only the TCR beta chain was sequenced, without alpha chain pairing.

On this clone: Its antigen is not yet known. There are no base qualities to consult, and no much larger clone falls within one base.

Participants were included only if at least one PBMC sample before ART initiation and at least two post-ART samples were available. All participants with HIV were treated in the United States of America. Before DNA extraction, cryopreserved samples containing about 0.9-11 million PBMC were thawed and washed. At the time of the earliest PBMC sample, participants with HIV were aged between about 23 and 55 years. Per participant, PBMC samples came from 1-4 timepoints prior to ART initiation and 2-8 timepoints following ART initiation, for a median of 7 samples. For every participant, serial HIV viral load, CD4+ T-cell count, ART history and demographic data were obtained. Genomic DNA was extracted from unsorted PBMC with a Qiagen kit on a QIAcube, processed in batches of 12 samples. Sequencing of the TRB variable region was done with the immunoSEQ hsTCRB v3.0 assay at survey level resolution. TRB sequencing targeted a depth of roughly 35,000-55,000 T-cell genomes per sample. An Illumina MiSeq with a v3 150-cycle kit was used to sequence the pooled TRB libraries. Turning to the authors' computational methods: Repertoire analysis ran in R within a reproducible Nextflow workflow covering QC, data transformation and analysis. LymphoSeq2, an R package for exploring AIRR-Seq data, was used to implement the custom analyses. A handful of samples that produced fewer than 5000 total TRB sequences were removed, so 180 or so HIV repertoires were analyzed. Among the roughly 190 retained HIV repertoires, 55 to 65 were collected before ART initiation and 120 to 140 were collected after ART initiation. Repertoires were downsampled to 5000 TRB nucleotide sequences, with summary statistics averaged over 100 downsampling iterations. The analysis kept only TRB sequences whose CDR3 regions were at least seven amino acids long. A Shannon entropy-derived clonality score and the Gini coefficient were used to measure diversity. In the repertoire networks, any two of the top 5000 CDR3 amino acid sequences were connected whenever the two sequences differed by an edit distance of one. Antigen specificity groups and MHC restriction were predicted for TRB CDR3 amino acid sequences with GLIPH2. To flag known associations with CMV, EBV, HIV or tissue antigens, CDR3 amino acid sequences were compared against VDJdb and McPAS-TCR. Pre-ART, post-ART and control groups were compared with Wilcoxon signed-rank tests and Holm-Bonferroni correction. TCRdb provides this immuneACCESS table in a form limited to in-frame rearrangements. Some clones are lacking; in checked studies, under half of them reflect an unresolved V gene, and why the rest are absent is not known. V, J and clone size are those of that table, while D and trimming were read from the DNA. The sample includes 25,000 to 35,000 clones, with about 90% observed a single time. The ten top clones hold roughly 3.9% of the sample.

The germline V gene provides CDR1 SGDLS and CDR2 YYNGEE. The cysteine opens and the phenylalanine closes a CDR3 of 15 amino acids. The entry retains the CDR3 DNA only, 45 bases that are in frame from base 1. Relative to germline, V is missing 0 bases and J is missing 5 bases, with 1 base of the junction outside any gene match. The sequenced sample was unsorted PBMCs, obtained 1.8 years after starting antiretroviral therapy. The origin of this receptor is a woman aged 18 to 35 with HIV. Here the chain combines TRBV9 and TRBJ2-2, with 10 central nucleotides matching TRBD1. In nucleotides, the sequence is TGTGCCAGCAGCGTAGGGACAGGGGGGACCGGGGAGCTGTTTTTT. It specifies CASSVGTGGTGELFF.